This is a list of T cell receptor beta chains from one sample in a study of regulatory T cells in long-lasting Graves disease. TCRdb re-called the multiplex PCR reads through MiXCR, storing one row per CDR3 protein. The sample has approximately 350,000 distinct CDR3 sequences; approximately 15% are singletons. This sample also belongs to another study, concerning T cells in Graves' hyperthyroidism and ophthalmopathy.

This specimen consisted of peripheral blood mononuclear cells (PBMCs), obtained at new diagnosis, from a patient treated with antithyroid drugs. All receptors derive from a man aged 40-49 years with Graves disease. Each CDR3 is given with its conserved first and last residue. Fields, in order: clone size, V gene, D gene, J gene, CDR3 DNA, CDR3 protein. The D gene is left open where the match is weak. Clone size, where shown, is once, few, many, or a class for clones that have expanded.

many,TRBV28,TRBD1,TRBJ2-7,TGTGCCAGCAGTCGTCGGACAGGGGCTTACGAGCAGTACTTC,CASSRRTGAYEQYF
few,TRBV5-8,TRBD2,TRBJ2-3,TGTGCCAGCAGCTTTGGGGTTAGCGGGGGGGCCACAGATACGCAGTATTTT,CASSFGVSGGATDTQYF
many,TRBV5-1,-,TRBJ2-3,TGCGCCAGCAGCTTTATGCAGGGTGGCAACACAGATACGCAGTATTTT,CASSFMQGGNTDTQYF
few,TRBV5-1,TRBD1,TRBJ2-7,TGCGCCAGCAGCTTGGAACAGGGGACCGATTACGAGCAGTACTTC,CASSLEQGTDYEQYF
many,TRBV2,-,TRBJ1-4,TGTGCCAGCAGTGAATTCGGGGAACTGTTTTTT,CASSEFGELFF
-,TRBV7-9,-,TRBJ1-2,TGTGCCAGCAGCTTAGGGCCCTTATGGGGGCAGGAAAACGGCTACACCTTC,CASSLGPLWGQENGYTF
-,TRBV2,-,TRBJ1-6,TGTGCCAGCCTTGGGCAGTTCCCCTATAATTCACCCCTCCACTTT,CASLGQFPYNSPLHF
-,TRBV2,TRBD2,TRBJ2-1,TGTGCCAGCACCGGACTAGCGGGAGGGGATGAGCAGTTCTTC,CASTGLAGGDEQFF
-,TRBV15,TRBD1,TRBJ2-7,TGTGCCACCAGCAGAAGACGGACAGGGTTTGACGAGCAGTACTTC,CATSRRRTGFDEQYF
many,TRBV30,-,TRBJ1-1,TGTGCCTGGAGTCCAGGCATGAACACTGAAGCTTTCTTT,CAWSPGMNTEAFF
few,TRBV11-2,-,TRBJ2-3,TGTGCCAGCAGCTTAGTTTATAGAGATACGCAGTATTTT,CASSLVYRDTQYF
many,TRBV20-1,-,TRBJ2-5,TGCAGTGCTGGGGACCTCGATGAGACCCAGTACTTC,CSAGDLDETQYF
many,TRBV7-2,TRBD1,TRBJ2-7,TGTGCCAGCAGCCCTCGGACAGGGACCTCCGAGCAGTACTTC,CASSPRTGTSEQYF
many,TRBV5-1,-,TRBJ2-1,TGCGCCAGCAGCGGAGGGCCAGGGACAAACAATGAGCAGTTCTTC,CASSGGPGTNNEQFF
many,TRBV9,-,TRBJ2-3,TGTGCCAGCGGCGGATACAGCACAGATACGCAGTATTTT,CASGGYSTDTQYF
many,TRBV5-1,-,TRBJ2-7,TGTGCCAGCAGCTTGGCAGGGGCCCAGGGCGAGCAGTACTTC,CASSLAGAQGEQYF
few,TRBV20-1,-,TRBJ1-6,TGCAGTGCTAGAGATAATAAGGGTCTAACCCTCCACTTT,CSARDNKGLTLHF
many,TRBV7-3,-,TRBJ2-6,TGTGCCAGCAGCCCGGCTGGGGCCAACGTCCTGACTTTC,CASSPAGANVLTF
few,TRBV28,-,TRBJ1-2,TGTGCCAGCAGTTCCCCTTCGGGAGACTATGGCTACACCTTC,CASSSPSGDYGYTF
many,TRBV6-1,-,TRBJ2-7,TGTGCCAGCGTGCTTTCAGGTGACGGGCCCTACGAGCAGTACTTC,CASVLSGDGPYEQYF
many,TRBV28,-,TRBJ2-7,TGTGCCAGCAGTTTCCTACAGTACGAGCAGTACTTC,CASSFLQYEQYF
many,TRBV30,-,TRBJ2-7,TGTGCCTGGAAAGTAAGGGCGGGCCCCTACGAGCAGTACTTC,CAWKVRAGPYEQYF
many,TRBV11-3,-,TRBJ2-3,TGTGCCAGCAGCTTAGTCTCAGGGAGTGGTACAGATACGCAGTATTTT,CASSLVSGSGTDTQYF